The rows below give T cell receptor beta chains drawn from one sample of a study of T cell responses to AZD1222 COVID-19 vaccine. The assay was immunoSEQ multiplex PCR, and TCRdb's table has in-frame clones only and misses some. The sample carries 200,000 to 250,000 clones, around 94% recorded once. The sample here was peripheral blood, taken 28 days after the second dose of the MenACWY control vaccine. The receptor source for this set is an adult who received the MenACWY meningococcal vaccine as a control. Each CDR3 is given with its conserved first and last residue. A D gene is named only where the DNA matches it firmly. Clone size, where shown, is once, few, many, or a class for clones that have expanded.

>once|TRBJ1-4|-|TRBV5-1
TGCGCCAGCAGCTTGTTGGACGCGACTGCAACTAATGAAAAACTGTTTTTT
CASSLLDATATNEKLFF
>-|TRBJ2-1|TRBD2|TRBV9
TGTGCCAGCAGCACAGCGGGGGGCTACAATGAGCAGTTCTTC
CASSTAGGYNEQFF
>-|TRBJ1-1|TRBD1|TRBV5-4
TGTGCCAGCAGCTACCAGGGGGCTACTGAAGCTTTCTTT
CASSYQGATEAFF
>once|TRBJ1-3|-|TRBV30
TGTGCCTGGAGTACCCTGACTGGAAACACCATATATTTT
CAWSTLTGNTIYF
>-|TRBJ1-4|-|TRBV7-9
TGTGCCAGCAGCTTAGGCGGGGTCGCAACTAATGAAAAACTGTTTTTT
CASSLGGVATNEKLFF
>-|TRBJ1-3|TRBD1|TRBV5-1
TGCGCCAGCAGCTCAGGGACAGGGGAGAGAAACACCATATATTTT
CASSSGTGERNTIYF
>once|TRBJ1-2|TRBD1|TRBV24-1
TGTGCCACCAGTGATTTAAGGACAGGGTATGGCTACACCTTC
CATSDLRTGYGYTF
>-|TRBJ1-4|-|TRBV7-2
TGTGCCAGCAGCTTAGACGGCTCTAATGAAAAACTGTTTTTT
CASSLDGSNEKLFF
>-|TRBJ2-7|TRBD2|TRBV9
TGTGCCAGCAGCGTAGAGGTTAGTCTAGCGGGCCCCTACGAGCAGTACTTC
CASSVEVSLAGPYEQYF
>-|TRBJ2-7|TRBD1|TRBV19
TGTGCCAGTAGTTCCCTCCTGACAGGGCGCTCCTCCTACGAGCAGTACTTC
CASSSLLTGRSSYEQYF
>-|TRBJ2-7|-|TRBV6-6
TGTGCCAGCAGTTACCTTGGGACGGCTTCTTACGAGCAGTACTTC
CASSYLGTASYEQYF
>-|TRBJ1-6|-|TRBV9
TGTGCCAGCAGCCCCGGGCCCGGTAGGCCACCCCTCCACTTT
CASSPGPGRPPLHF
>-|TRBJ1-2|-|TRBV7-9
TGTGCCAGCAGTATGGCCAGGGAGGCTAACTATGGCTACACCTTC
CASSMAREANYGYTF
>-|TRBJ2-7|TRBD2|TRBV5-5
TGTGCCAGCACCCCGGAGCGGGGGAACTACGAGCAGTACTTC
CASTPERGNYEQYF
>-|TRBJ2-2|-|TRBV28
TGTGCCAGCAGTCCACAGAACACCGGGGAGCTGTTTTTT
CASSPQNTGELFF
>-|TRBJ1-1|-|TRBV3-1/TRBV3-2
TGTGCCAGCAGCCAAGATCGCGTGGGCAGATTGAACACTGAAGCTTTCTTT
CASSQDRVGRLNTEAFF
>-|TRBJ1-3|-|TRBV30
TGTGCCTGGAGCCCCACCGTTTTTGGAAACACCATATATTTT
CAWSPTVFGNTIYF
>-|TRBJ1-2|TRBD1|TRBV7-8
TGTGCCAGCAGCTCCGGAAGGACAGGGGGTTACTATGGCTACACCTTC
CASSSGRTGGYYGYTF
>-|TRBJ1-1|-|TRBV6-2/TRBV6-3
TGTGCCAGCAGTTACCCCGATGACAGGTTTGAAGCTTTCTTT
CASSYPDDRFEAFF
>-|TRBJ2-5|-|TRBV5-1
TGCGCCAGTTGGAATCCGGGACGGCAAGAGACCCAGTACTTC
CASWNPGRQETQYF
>-|TRBJ2-1|-|TRBV6-1
TGTGCCAGCAGTGAGGAGCCCTACCGTGTTGGCTCCTACAATGAGCAGTTCTTC
CASSEEPYRVGSYNEQFF
>-|TRBJ1-6|-|TRBV5-6
TGTGCCAGCAGCTTGGAACAGGGACCTAATTCACCCCTCCACTTT
CASSLEQGPNSPLHF
>-|TRBJ2-4|-|TRBV2
TGTGCCAGCAGTAGCGCGGGCAAAAACATTCAGTACTTC
CASSSAGKNIQYF
>-|TRBJ2-7|TRBD2|TRBV6-4
TGTGCCAGCAGTGACTCGAAACTAGCGGGAGGGAGGAGCTCCTACGAGCAGTACTTC
CASSDSKLAGGRSSYEQYF
>-|TRBJ2-1|TRBD2|TRBV2
TGTGCCAGCAGTGAAGGAGTCCGGGGGGGCCCGAGTGAGCAGTTCTTC
CASSEGVRGGPSEQFF